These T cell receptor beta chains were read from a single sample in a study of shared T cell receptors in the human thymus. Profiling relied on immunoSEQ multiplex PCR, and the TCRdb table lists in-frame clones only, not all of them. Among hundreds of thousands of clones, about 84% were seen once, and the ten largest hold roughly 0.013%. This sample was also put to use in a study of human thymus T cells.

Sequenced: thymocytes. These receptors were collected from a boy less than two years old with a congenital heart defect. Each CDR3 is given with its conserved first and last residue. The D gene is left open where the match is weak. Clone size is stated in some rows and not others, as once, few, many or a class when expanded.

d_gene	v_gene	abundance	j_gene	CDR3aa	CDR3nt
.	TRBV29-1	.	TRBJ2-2	CSVDRGNTGELFF	TGCAGCGTTGACAGGGGTAACACCGGGGAGCTGTTTTTT
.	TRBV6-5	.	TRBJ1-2	CASSLSSGALNYGYTF	TGTGCCAGCAGTTTAAGTAGTGGGGCTCTTAACTATGGCTACACCTTC
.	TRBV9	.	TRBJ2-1	CASSVGDFHNEQFF	TGTGCCAGCAGCGTAGGGGACTTTCACAATGAGCAGTTCTTC
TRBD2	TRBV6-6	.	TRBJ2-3	CASRLEGSGRTDTQYF	TGTGCCAGCAGACTAGAGGGTAGCGGGCGTACAGATACGCAGTATTTT
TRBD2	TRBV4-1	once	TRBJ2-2	CASSPVGGSWNTGELFF	TGCGCCAGCAGCCCTGTGGGCGGGAGTTGGAACACCGGGGAGCTGTTTTTT
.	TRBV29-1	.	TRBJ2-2	CSVGVTSNTGELFF	TGCAGCGTTGGGGTGACTTCGAACACCGGGGAGCTGTTTTTT
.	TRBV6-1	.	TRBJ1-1	CASSPPRGAFF	TGTGCCAGCAGTCCCCCCAGGGGCGCTTTCTTT
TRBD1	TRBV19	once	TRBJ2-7	CASSELKGAHEQYF	TGTGCCAGTAGCGAACTGAAGGGGGCGCACGAGCAGTACTTC
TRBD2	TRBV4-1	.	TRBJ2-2	CASSPLGLAGSRTGELFF	TGCGCCAGCAGCCCCTTGGGACTAGCGGGATCGCGGACCGGGGAGCTGTTTTTT
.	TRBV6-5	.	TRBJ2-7	CASSYSEEEQYF	TGTGCCAGCAGTTACTCAGAGGAGGAGCAGTACTTC
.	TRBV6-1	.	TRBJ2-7	CASEASNYEQYF	TGTGCCAGCGAGGCGAGCAACTACGAGCAGTACTTC
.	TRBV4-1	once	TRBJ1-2	CASSYISRGTNYGYTF	TGCGCCAGCAGCTATATTAGCCGGGGAACAAACTATGGCTACACCTTC
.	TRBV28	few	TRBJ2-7	CASTGRGRYEQYF	TGTGCCAGCACGGGCAGGGGTCGATACGAGCAGTACTTC
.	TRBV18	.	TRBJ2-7	CASSLRGSREQYF	TGTGCCAGCTCCCTCCGGGGGAGCCGGGAGCAGTACTTC
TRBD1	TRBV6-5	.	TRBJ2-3	CASRRRDRVTDTQYF	TGTGCCAGCAGACGCCGGGACAGGGTGACAGATACGCAGTATTTT
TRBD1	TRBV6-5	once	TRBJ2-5	CASSKTGDGETQYF	TGTGCCAGCAGTAAGACAGGGGATGGAGAGACCCAGTACTTC
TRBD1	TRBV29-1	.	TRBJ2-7	CSAAPGGSYEQYF	TGCAGCGCAGCTCCAGGGGGCTCCTACGAGCAGTACTTC
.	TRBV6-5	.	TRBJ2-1	CASSYMVTGAYNEQFF	TGTGCCAGCAGTTACATGGTGACAGGTGCATACAATGAGCAGTTCTTC
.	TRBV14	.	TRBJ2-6	CASSPWAGGHSGANVLTF	TGTGCCAGCAGCCCCTGGGCAGGGGGGCACTCTGGGGCCAACGTCCTGACTTTC
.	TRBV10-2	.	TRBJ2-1	CASSVDYYNEQFF	TGCGCCAGCAGTGTGGACTATTACAATGAGCAGTTCTTC
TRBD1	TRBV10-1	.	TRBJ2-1	CASSPGGAGNEQFF	TGCGCCAGCAGTCCAGGGGGCGCGGGGAATGAGCAGTTCTTC
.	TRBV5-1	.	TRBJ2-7	CASRMDGTESGSAYEQYF	TGCGCCAGCAGGATGGACGGGACAGAAAGCGGGTCTGCCTACGAGCAGTACTTC
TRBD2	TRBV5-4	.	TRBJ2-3	CASSPGLAGVDTQYF	TGTGCCAGCAGCCCAGGACTAGCGGGGGTAGATACGCAGTATTTT
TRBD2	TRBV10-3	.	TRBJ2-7	CAIRLAGGGTYEQYF	TGTGCCATCAGGCTAGCGGGAGGGGGGACCTACGAGCAGTACTTC
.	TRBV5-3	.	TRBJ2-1	CAPQNRAVDNEQFF	TGTGCCCCCCAGAACAGGGCGGTGGACAATGAGCAGTTCTTC
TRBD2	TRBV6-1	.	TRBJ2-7	CASSGGGTSLSYEQYF	TGTGCCAGCAGTGGTGGAGGGACTAGCCTAAGCTACGAGCAGTACTTC
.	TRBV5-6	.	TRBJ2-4	CASSRGGNGNIQYF	TGTGCCAGCAGCAGGGGGGGGAACGGGAACATTCAGTACTTC
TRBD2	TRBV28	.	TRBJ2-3	CASSPHGLAGGKEGTDTQYF	TGTGCCAGCAGTCCCCACGGACTAGCGGGAGGGAAGGAGGGCACAGATACGCAGTATTTT
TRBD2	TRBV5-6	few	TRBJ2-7	CASSCTSGPTYEQYF	TGTGCCAGCAGCTGCACTAGCGGGCCTACCTACGAGCAGTACTTC
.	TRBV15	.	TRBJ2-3	CATSTGDTQYF	TGTGCCACCAGCACGGGGGATACGCAGTATTTT
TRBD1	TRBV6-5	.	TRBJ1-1	CASSYTRTGWDTEAFF	TGTGCCAGCAGTTACACACGGACAGGGTGGGACACTGAAGCTTTCTTT
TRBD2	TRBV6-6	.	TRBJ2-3	CASSYGLAVSTDTQYF	TGTGCCAGCAGTTACGGACTAGCGGTTAGCACAGATACGCAGTATTTT
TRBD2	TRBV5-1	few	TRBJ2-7	CASSLRAGGPGAPTLPYEQYF	TGCGCCAGCAGCTTACGGGCGGGGGGTCCCGGGGCTCCTACTCTCCCCTACGAGCAGTACTTC
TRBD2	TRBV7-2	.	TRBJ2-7	CASSEGLGYEQYF	TGTGCCAGCAGCGAAGGACTAGGCTACGAGCAGTACTTC
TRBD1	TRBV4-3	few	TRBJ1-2	CASSQEAGGDHTF	TGCGCCAGCAGCCAAGAGGCAGGGGGTGATCACACCTTC
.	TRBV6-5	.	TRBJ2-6	CASQGSGANVLTF	TGTGCCAGCCAGGGAAGTGGGGCCAACGTCCTGACTTTC
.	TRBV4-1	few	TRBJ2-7	CASSQYFFSEQYF	TGCGCCAGCAGCCAATACTTCTTTAGCGAGCAGTACTTC
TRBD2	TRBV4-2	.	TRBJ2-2	CASSQRVTSAPGTGELFF	TGTGCCAGCAGCCAGAGGGTGACTAGCGCCCCGGGGACCGGGGAGCTGTTTTTT
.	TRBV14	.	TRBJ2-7	CASSQDTVTYEQYF	TGTGCCAGCAGCCAAGATACGGTAACCTACGAGCAGTACTTC
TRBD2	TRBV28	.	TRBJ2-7	CASSGPGLGVEQYF	TGTGCCAGCAGTGGTCCCGGACTAGGGGTGGAGCAGTACTTC
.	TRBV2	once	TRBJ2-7	CASTKVDCPTYEQYF	TGTGCCAGCACCAAAGTTGACTGCCCCACCTACGAGCAGTACTTC
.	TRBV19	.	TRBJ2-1	CASSVVVGDEQFF	TGTGCCAGTTCTGTGGTGGTAGGGGATGAGCAGTTCTTC
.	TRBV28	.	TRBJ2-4	CASSFSHSGGTKNIQYF	TGTGCCAGCAGTTTCTCACACAGTGGGGGGACCAAAAACATTCAGTACTTC
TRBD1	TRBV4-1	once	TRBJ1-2	CASSQEATGCYGYTF	TGCGCCAGCAGCCAAGAGGCGACAGGGTGCTATGGCTACACCTTC
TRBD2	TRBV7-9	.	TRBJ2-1	CASSPNPLAGGPYNEQFF	TGTGCCAGCAGCCCTAACCCCCTAGCGGGAGGGCCCTACAATGAGCAGTTCTTC
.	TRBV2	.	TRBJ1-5	CASRTGKANQPQHF	TGTGCCAGCAGAACAGGGAAGGCCAATCAGCCCCAGCATTTT
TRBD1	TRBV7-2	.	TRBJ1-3	CASSTRDRGLLNTIYF	TGTGCCAGCAGCACCAGAGACAGGGGGCTCTTAAACACCATATATTTT
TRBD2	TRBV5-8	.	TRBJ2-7	CASSPAGAGYEQYF	TGTGCCAGCAGCCCCGCGGGAGCGGGCTACGAGCAGTACTTC
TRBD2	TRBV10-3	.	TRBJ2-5	CAISVTSGWETQYF	TGTGCCATCAGTGTGACTAGCGGGTGGGAGACCCAGTACTTC
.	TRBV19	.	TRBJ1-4	CASSSDGANEKLFF	TGTGCCAGTAGTAGCGACGGGGCTAATGAAAAACTGTTTTTT
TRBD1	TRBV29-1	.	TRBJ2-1	CSVWAGGFNEQFF	TGCAGCGTTTGGGCAGGGGGCTTCAATGAGCAGTTCTTC